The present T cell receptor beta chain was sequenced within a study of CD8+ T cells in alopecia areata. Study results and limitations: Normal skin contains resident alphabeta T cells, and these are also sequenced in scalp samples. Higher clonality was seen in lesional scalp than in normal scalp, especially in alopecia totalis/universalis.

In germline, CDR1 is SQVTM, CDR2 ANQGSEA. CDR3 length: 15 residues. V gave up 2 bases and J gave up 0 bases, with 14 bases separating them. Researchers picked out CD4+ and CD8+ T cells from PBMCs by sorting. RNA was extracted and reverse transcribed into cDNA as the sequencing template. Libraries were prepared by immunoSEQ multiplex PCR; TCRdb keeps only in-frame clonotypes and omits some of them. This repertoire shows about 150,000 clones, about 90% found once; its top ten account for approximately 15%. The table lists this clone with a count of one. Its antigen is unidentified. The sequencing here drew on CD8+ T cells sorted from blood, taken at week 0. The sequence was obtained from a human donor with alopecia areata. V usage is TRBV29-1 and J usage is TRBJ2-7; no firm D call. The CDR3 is CSVESVGETSYEQYF. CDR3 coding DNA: TGCAGCGTTGAAAGCGTTGGCGAGACCTCCTACGAGCAGTACTTC.